This TCR beta chain was recovered during a study of T-cell memory formation after mild COVID-19. Study context: Most TCR clusters belonged to a single donor.

With constant-segment primers, 5'RACE yielded cDNA libraries of TCR alpha and TCR beta that carried sample barcodes and UMIs. Each CDR3 protein is one row after TCRdb ran MiXCR on the 5' RACE reads. This table has approximately 560,000 distinct CDR3 sequences, roughly 17% appearing once. The V gene's germline CDR1 is SEHNR and CDR2 FQNEAQ (reference sequence). The length of the CDR3 is 20 residues. The junction had 13 bases not matched to a gene; V was cut back by 0 bases and J by 0 bases. Points on this clonotype: The antigen remains unidentified.

Study-wide points: The appearance of some responding clones in pre-infection memory suggested that cross-reactive memory joined. There was a balanced CD4/CD8 profile in clones contracting day 15 to 85, and later expanders leaned CD4+.

The sequence came from an adult woman who had mild COVID-19 (a few samples of this study predate the infection). Cell type and time point are not known. The rearrangement joins TRBV7-9 to TRBJ2-7, with 11 bases matching TRBD2. The sample was PBMCs or a T cell subset sorted from them (not recorded which). DNA of the CDR3: TGTGCCAGCAGCTTAGCACCTGGGACTAGCGGACGAGGGAGCTCCTACGAGCAGTACTTC. Its translation is CASSLAPGTSGRGSSYEQYF.